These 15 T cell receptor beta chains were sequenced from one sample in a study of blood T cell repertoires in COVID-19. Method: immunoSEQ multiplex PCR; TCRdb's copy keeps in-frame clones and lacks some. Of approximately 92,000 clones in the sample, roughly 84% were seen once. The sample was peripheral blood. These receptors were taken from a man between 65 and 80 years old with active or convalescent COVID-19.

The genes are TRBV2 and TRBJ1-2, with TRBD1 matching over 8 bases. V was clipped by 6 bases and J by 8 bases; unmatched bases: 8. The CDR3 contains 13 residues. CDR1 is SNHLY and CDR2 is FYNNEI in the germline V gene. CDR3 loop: CASSANRGYGYTF. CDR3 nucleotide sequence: TGTGCCAGCAGCGCTAACAGGGGGTACGGCTACACCTTC.

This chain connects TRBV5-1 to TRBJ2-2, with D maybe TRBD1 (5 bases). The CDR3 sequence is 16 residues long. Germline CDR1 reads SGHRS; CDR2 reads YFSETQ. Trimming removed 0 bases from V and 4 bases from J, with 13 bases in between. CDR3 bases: TGCGCCAGCAGCTTGGATGCAACAGGTAGCACCGGGGAGCTGTTTTTT. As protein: CASSLDATGSTGELFF.

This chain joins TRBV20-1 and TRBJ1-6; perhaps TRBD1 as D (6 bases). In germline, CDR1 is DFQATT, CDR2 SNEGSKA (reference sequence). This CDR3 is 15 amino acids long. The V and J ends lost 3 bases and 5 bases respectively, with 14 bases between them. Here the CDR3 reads CSASIPGQDNSPLHF. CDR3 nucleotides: TGCAGTGCTAGTATACCGGGACAAGATAATTCACCCCTCCACTTT.

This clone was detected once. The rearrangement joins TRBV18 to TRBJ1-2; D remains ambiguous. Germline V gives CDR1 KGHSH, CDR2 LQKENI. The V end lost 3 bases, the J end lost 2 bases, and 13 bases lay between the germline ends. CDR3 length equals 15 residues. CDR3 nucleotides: TGTGCCAGCTCACCGGGGAGAGAGGGCAACTATGGCTACACCTTC. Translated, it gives CASSPGREGNYGYTF.

CDR3 DNA: TGTGCCAGCAGCTCCATCAACGGGGCGGGGGGAGAACAGTTCTTC. As protein: CASSSINGAGGEQFF. V and J are TRBV7-2 and TRBJ2-1, with 8 bases lining up with TRBD2. This CDR3 comprises 15 residues. Germline loops: CDR1 SGHTA, CDR2 FQGNSA. The V segment lost 4 bases and the J segment 13 bases; nucleotides outside the gene matches: 15.

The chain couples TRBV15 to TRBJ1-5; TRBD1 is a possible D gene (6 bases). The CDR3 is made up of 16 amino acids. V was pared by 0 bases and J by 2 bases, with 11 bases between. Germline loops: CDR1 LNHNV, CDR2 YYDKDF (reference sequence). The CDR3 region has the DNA TGTGCCACCAGCAGAGATCGACAGGCAGGCAATCAGCCCCAGCATTTT. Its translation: CATSRDRQAGNQPQHF.

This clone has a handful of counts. The CDR3 protein is CASSLLGQGNTGELFF. CDR3 bases: TGTGCCAGCAGCCTCCTGGGACAGGGGAACACCGGGGAGCTGTTTTTT. The V gene is TRBV7-2, the J gene TRBJ2-2; 9 bases align to TRBD1. Germline V gene sequence: CDR1 SGHTA, CDR2 FQGNSA. The CDR3 has 16 amino acids. The J segment lost 1 base and the V segment lost 5 bases, leaving 5 bases of the junction unmatched.

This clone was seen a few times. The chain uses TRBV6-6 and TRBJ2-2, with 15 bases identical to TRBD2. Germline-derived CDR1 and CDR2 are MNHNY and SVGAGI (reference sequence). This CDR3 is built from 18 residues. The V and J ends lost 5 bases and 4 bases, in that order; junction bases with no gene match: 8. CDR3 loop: CASSPLRTSGGATGELFF. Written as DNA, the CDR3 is TGTGCCAGCAGTCCCCTTCGGACTAGCGGGGGGGCCACCGGGGAGCTGTTTTTT.

This CDR3 is CASSETADYGYTF. Written as DNA, the CDR3 is TGTGCCAGCAGCGAGACAGCTGACTATGGCTACACCTTC. V usage is TRBV5-8 and J usage is TRBJ1-2; D might be TRBD1 (5 bases). Germline loops: CDR1 SGHTS, CDR2 YDEGEE. This CDR3 comprises 13 residues. Trimming took 4 bases from V and 3 from J, leaving 10 bases between them.

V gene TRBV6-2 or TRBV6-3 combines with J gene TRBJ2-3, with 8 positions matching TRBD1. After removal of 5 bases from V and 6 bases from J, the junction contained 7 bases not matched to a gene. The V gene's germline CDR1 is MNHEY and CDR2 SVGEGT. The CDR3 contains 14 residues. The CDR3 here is CASSPWTGPDTQYF. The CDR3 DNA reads TGTGCCAGCAGTCCCTGGACAGGGCCTGATACGCAGTATTTT.

In DNA form, the CDR3 reads TGTGCCAGCAGCTTGAGAAACGCGTGGCCAGGGGGCCAGCCCCAGCATTTT. The encoded protein is CASSLRNAWPGGQPQHF. V gene TRBV7-4 combines with J gene TRBJ1-5; 8 bases line up with TRBD1. Germline V lookup: CDR1 SGHVT, CDR2 SQSDAQ. The CDR3 length is 17 residues. With 3 bases clipped from V and 7 bases from J, the junction kept 14 bases outside the gene matches.

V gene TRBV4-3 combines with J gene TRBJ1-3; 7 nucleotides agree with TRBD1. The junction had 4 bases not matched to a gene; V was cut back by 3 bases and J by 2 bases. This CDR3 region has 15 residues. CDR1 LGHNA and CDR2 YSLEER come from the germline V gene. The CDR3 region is CASSQEGAPGNTIYF. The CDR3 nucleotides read TGCGCCAGCAGCCAGGAGGGGGCCCCTGGAAACACCATATATTTT.

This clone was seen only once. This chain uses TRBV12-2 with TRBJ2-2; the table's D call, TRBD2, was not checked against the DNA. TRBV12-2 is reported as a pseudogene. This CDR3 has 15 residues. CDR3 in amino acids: CASRLDPRDTGELFF. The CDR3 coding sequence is TGTGCAAGTCGCTTAGACCCTCGGGACACCGGGGAGCTGTTTTTT.

The CDR3: CASGQTGSLNSPLHF. The CDR3 region has the DNA TGTGCCAGCGGGCAGACCGGCTCGCTCAATTCACCCCTCCACTTT. The rearrangement uses TRBV28 and TRBJ1-6; D is unclear. Germline V gene sequence: CDR1 MDHEN, CDR2 SYDVKM. V was shortened by 8 bases and J by 7 bases, with 18 bases between the two germline ends. This CDR3 has 15 amino acids.

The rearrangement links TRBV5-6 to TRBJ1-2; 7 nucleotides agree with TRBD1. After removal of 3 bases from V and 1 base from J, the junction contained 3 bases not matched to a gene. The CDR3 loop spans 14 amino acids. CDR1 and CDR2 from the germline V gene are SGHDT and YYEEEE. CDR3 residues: CASSSGQINYGYTF. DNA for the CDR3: TGTGCCAGCAGCTCGGGACAGATTAACTATGGCTACACCTTC.